This T cell receptor (beta chain) was observed in a study of blood T cell repertoires in COVID-19. Study members were between about 18 and 100 years old and lived in some 26 US regions. Original analysis: From reference gene primer amplification, estimates of nucleated cell counts were derived. TCRdb's copy holds only in-frame clones and misses some; the assay was immunoSEQ multiplex PCR. D and trimming come from the DNA, and the V and J calls and clone size come from that table. The top ten hold 8.5% to 9.5% of the sample, which has approximately 250,000 clones, 85% seen once. Germline CDR1 reads SGDLS; CDR2 reads YYNGEE. Unmatched junction bases numbered 4, after V lost 2 bases and J lost 4 bases. The CDR3 extends over 15 amino acids.

The source of this sequence is a woman in her forties or fifties with acute COVID-19. Sequencing used PBMCs or T cells enriched from blood (not recorded which). The chain employs TRBV9 and TRBJ1-3; 9 positions match TRBD1. DNA for the CDR3: TGTGCCAGCAGCGTCTCACAGGGGGCCGGAAACACCATATATTTT. Its translation is CASSVSQGAGNTIYF.